This TCR beta chain was found in a study of blood T cell repertoires in COVID-19. For the study at large: The United States, Italy and Spain supplied acute and convalescent COVID-19 samples. T cells, B-cell-depleted T cells, or PBMCs supplied cDNA or gDNA.

Germline V lookup: CDR1 SNHLY, CDR2 FYNNEI. This CDR3 contains 17 residues. V lost 6 bases, J lost 1 base, and 11 bases stayed unmatched. Sequenced by immunoSEQ multiplex PCR; TCRdb stores in-frame clones only, minus some. The table has 300,000 to 350,000 clones, 89% seen once. Seattle participants joined during active infection and were tracked over time. This clone was observed once. Sequenced: peripheral blood. The chain is built from TRBV2 and TRBJ1-5; 8 bases are a match to TRBD1. The sequence came from a woman aged 55-70 years with COVID-19, enrolled during active disease. The DNA for the CDR3 is TGTGCCAGCAGGGGATGGCAGGGGGCGATGAGCAATCAGCCCCAGCATTTT. Protein sequence: CASRGWQGAMSNQPQHF. Together with reference TRBV2 and TRBJ1-5, the CDR3 gives the full variable domain: EPEVTQTPSHQVTQMGQEVILRCVPISNHLYFYWYRQILGQKVEFLVSFYNNEISEKSEIFDDQFSVERPDGSNFTLKIRSTKLEDSAMYFCASRGWQGAMSNQPQHFGDGTRLSIL.